Given below is one TCR beta chain in context. Antigen unknown. Time point specified: after dendritic cell vaccination, including at tumor progression/relapse. No glioblastoma patient carried an isocitrate dehydrogenase mutation. The immunoSEQ assay amplified TCRB CDR3 from up to about 2 ug DNA. Amplification used 60 V beta primers and 13 J beta primers. TCRdb's copy holds only in-frame clones and misses some; the assay was immunoSEQ multiplex PCR. The table has 100,000 to 120,000 clones, almost 90% seen once. Trimming removed 4 bases at V and 6 bases at J, with 11 bases between. Germline V lookup: CDR1 SGHRS, CDR2 YFSETQ. The length of the CDR3 is 12 residues. The data derive from a study of glioma-infiltrating T cells after dendritic cell vaccination. Study-wide findings and caveats: Estimated pretreatment TIL content predicted outcome after dendritic cell vaccination.

The TCR comes from a human donor with glioblastoma. The genes are TRBV5-1 and TRBJ2-7; tentative D call: TRBD2 (7 bases). The material sequenced was blood, taken after dendritic cell vaccination. For the CDR3, the DNA is TGCGCCAGCAGCCTCGGGGGGCTCGAGCAGTACTTC. Translated, it gives CASSLGGLEQYF.